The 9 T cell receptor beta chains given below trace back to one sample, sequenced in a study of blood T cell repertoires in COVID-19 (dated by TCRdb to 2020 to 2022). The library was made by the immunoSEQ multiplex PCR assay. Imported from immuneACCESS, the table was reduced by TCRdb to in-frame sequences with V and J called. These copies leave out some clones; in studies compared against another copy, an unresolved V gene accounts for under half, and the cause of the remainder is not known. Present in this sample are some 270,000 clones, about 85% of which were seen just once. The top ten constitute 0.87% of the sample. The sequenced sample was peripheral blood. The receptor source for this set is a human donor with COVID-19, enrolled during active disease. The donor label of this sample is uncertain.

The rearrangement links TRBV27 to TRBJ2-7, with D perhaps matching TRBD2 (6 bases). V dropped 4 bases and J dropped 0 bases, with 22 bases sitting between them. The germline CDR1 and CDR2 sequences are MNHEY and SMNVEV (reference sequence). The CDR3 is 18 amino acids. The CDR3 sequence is CASSSLGVGRRSSYEQYF. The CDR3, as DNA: TGTGCCAGCAGTTCCCTGGGGGTTGGGAGGCGAAGCTCCTACGAGCAGTACTTC.

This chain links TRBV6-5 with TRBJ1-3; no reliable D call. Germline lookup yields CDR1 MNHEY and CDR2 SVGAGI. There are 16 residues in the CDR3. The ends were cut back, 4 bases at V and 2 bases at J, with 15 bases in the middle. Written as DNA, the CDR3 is TGTGCCAGCAGTTTGGGTGAGATGGGCGCTGGAAACACCATATATTTT. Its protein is CASSLGEMGAGNTIYF.

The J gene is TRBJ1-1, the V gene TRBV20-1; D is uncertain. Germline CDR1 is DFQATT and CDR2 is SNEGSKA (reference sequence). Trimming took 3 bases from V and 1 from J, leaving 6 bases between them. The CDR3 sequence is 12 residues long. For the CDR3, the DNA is TGCAGTGCTAGTGCTACGAACACTGAAGCTTTCTTT. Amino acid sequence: CSASATNTEAFF.

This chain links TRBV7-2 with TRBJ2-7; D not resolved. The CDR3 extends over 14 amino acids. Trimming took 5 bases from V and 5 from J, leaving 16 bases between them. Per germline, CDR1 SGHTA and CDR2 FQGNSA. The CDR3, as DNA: TGTGCCAGCAGCCTCACCCTAGTCGTTGACGAGCAGTACTTC. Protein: CASSLTLVVDEQYF.

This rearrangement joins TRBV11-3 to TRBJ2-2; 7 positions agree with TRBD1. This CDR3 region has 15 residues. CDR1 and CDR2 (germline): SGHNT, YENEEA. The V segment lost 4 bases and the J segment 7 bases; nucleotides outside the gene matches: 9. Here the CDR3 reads CASSSLRGQSGELFF. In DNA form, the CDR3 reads TGTGCCAGCAGCTCCCTAAGGGGACAGAGCGGGGAGCTGTTTTTT.

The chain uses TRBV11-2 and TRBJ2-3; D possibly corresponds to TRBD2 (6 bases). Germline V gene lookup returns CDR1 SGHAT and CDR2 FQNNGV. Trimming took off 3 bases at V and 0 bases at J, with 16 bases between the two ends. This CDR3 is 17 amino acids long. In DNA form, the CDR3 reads TGTGCCAGCAGCTTCCTTACCGGGACTTCTAGCACAGATACGCAGTATTTT. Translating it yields CASSFLTGTSSTDTQYF.

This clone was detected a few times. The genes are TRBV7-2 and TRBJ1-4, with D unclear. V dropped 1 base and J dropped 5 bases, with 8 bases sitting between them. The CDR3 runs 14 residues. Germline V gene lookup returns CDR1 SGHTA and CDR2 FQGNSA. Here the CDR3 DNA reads TGTGCCAGCAGCTTAGGGACGGGGAATGAAAAACTGTTTTTT. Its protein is CASSLGTGNEKLFF.

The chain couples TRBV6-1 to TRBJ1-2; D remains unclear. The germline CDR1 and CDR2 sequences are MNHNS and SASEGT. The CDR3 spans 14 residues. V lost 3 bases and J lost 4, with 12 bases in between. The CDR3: CASSDWAPGYGYTF. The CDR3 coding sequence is TGTGCCAGCAGTGATTGGGCGCCTGGCTATGGCTACACCTTC.

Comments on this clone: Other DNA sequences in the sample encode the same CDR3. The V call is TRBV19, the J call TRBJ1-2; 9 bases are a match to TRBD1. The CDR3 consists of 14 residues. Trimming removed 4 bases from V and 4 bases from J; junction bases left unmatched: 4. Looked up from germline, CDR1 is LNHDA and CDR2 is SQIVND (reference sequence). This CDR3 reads CASSTQGAGYGYTF. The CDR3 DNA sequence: TGTGCCAGTAGTACACAGGGGGCCGGCTATGGCTACACCTTC.